Described below is a single TCR beta chain sequence and its context. The table came from immunoSEQ multiplex PCR; TCRdb's copy has only in-frame clones and leaves some out. The repertoire holds some 160,000 clones, with roughly 94% as singletons. The source of the sample is a study of control samples from healthy donors and cancer patients. Per the germline V gene, CDR1 is MGHRA and CDR2 is YSYEKL. V lost 4 bases and J 3 bases, leaving 19 bases between the germline ends. This CDR3 has 17 residues. The chain is built from TRBV4-1 and TRBJ1-5; D is ambiguous. The specimen was blood. This sequence was found in a middle-aged woman in good health. The CDR3 sequence: CASSPTVVFRNNQPQHF. The DNA for the CDR3 is TGCGCCAGCAGCCCGACGGTGGTATTTCGCAACAATCAGCCCCAGCATTTT.